The 20 T cell receptor beta chains below come from one sample, sequenced in a study of blood T cell repertoires in COVID-19. Profiled with immunoSEQ multiplex PCR; TCRdb holds only in-frame clones, not every one. The sample holds almost 90,000 clones, approximately 88% seen once. Sample: peripheral blood. Receptors were obtained from an elderly man with acute or convalescent COVID-19.

This clone was counted only a few times. V usage is TRBV24-1 and J usage is TRBJ2-7; 7 bases align to TRBD1. V was clipped by 5 bases and J by 5 bases; unmatched bases: 5. Per the germline V gene, CDR1 is KGHDR and CDR2 is SFDVKD. This CDR3 contains 13 residues. CDR3 sequence: CATSGRDSHEQYF. DNA of the CDR3: TGTGCCACCAGTGGCCGGGACAGCCACGAGCAGTACTTC.

V and J are TRBV28 and TRBJ1-2; D is unresolved. This CDR3 has 12 residues. The germline CDR1 and CDR2 sequences are MDHEN and SYDVKM. Trimming left V 3 bases short and J 10 bases short, with 12 bases between. CDR3 amino acids: CASSFLQDHYTF. The CDR3 DNA sequence: TGTGCCAGCAGTTTTCTTCAGGATCACTACACCTTC.

The chain uses TRBV6-2 or TRBV6-3 and TRBJ2-3; 11 nucleotides line up with TRBD2. The CDR3 totals 18 residues. Per the germline V gene, CDR1 is MNHEY and CDR2 is SVGEGT. Losses at the gene ends were 5 bases for V and 2 bases for J; bases not matched to a gene: 12. CDR3 in amino acids: CASSTPPLAGGLTDTQYF. The CDR3, as DNA: TGTGCCAGCAGTACACCTCCGCTAGCGGGAGGACTCACAGATACGCAGTATTTT.

This sequence joins TRBV2 and TRBJ1-2; D gene uncertain. This CDR3 is 13 amino acids long. Per the germline V gene, CDR1 is SNHLY and CDR2 is FYNNEI. Trimming removed 4 bases from V and 0 bases from J, with 6 bases in between. The CDR3 loop is CASSVAANYGYTF. DNA for the CDR3: TGTGCCAGCAGTGTGGCAGCTAACTATGGCTACACCTTC.

The chain uses TRBV5-1 and TRBJ2-4, with TRBD1 identical over 9 bases. Trimming took 4 bases from V and 9 from J; bases not matched to a gene: 5. The CDR3 spans 13 residues. Germline V CDR1 and CDR2: SGHRS, YFSETQ. CDR3 region: CASSLGQGGIQYF. The DNA of the CDR3 is TGCGCCAGCAGCCTGGGACAGGGAGGCATTCAGTACTTC.

The gene calls are TRBV7-9 and TRBJ2-7, with 7 bases lining up with TRBD1. The CDR3 length is 15 residues. V shed 1 base and J 0 bases; nucleotides not matched to a gene: 3. Germline assignment: CDR1 SEHNR and CDR2 FQNEAQ (reference sequence). The CDR3 sequence is CASSLVAGGSYEQYF. Here the CDR3 DNA reads TGTGCCAGCAGCTTAGTTGCAGGGGGCTCCTACGAGCAGTACTTC.

The chain carries TRBV4-3 and TRBJ1-4; D perhaps matches TRBD1 (6 bases). V gave up 3 bases and J gave up 6 bases, with 14 bases separating them. Germline values: CDR1 LGHNA, CDR2 YSLEER. The CDR3 extends over 15 amino acids. In DNA form, the CDR3 reads TGCGCCAGCAGCCAGGGAGGGGGGGCATATGAAAAACTGTTTTTT. It encodes CASSQGGGAYEKLFF.

The gene calls are TRBV28 and TRBJ2-1; a possible D gene is TRBD1 (6 bases). The V end lost 2 bases, the J end lost 4 bases, and 12 bases lay between the germline ends. From germline, CDR1 is MDHEN and CDR2 SYDVKM. The CDR3 contains 15 residues. CDR3 in DNA: TGTGCCAGCAGTTTACGGCAGGGGATTTACAATGAGCAGTTCTTC. This sequence encodes CASSLRQGIYNEQFF. Based on the CDR3 plus reference TRBV28 and TRBJ2-1, the full variable domain is DVKVTQSSRYLVKRTGEKVFLECVQDMDHENMFWYRQDPGLGLRLIYFSYDVKMKEKGDIPEGYSVSREKKERFSLILESASTNQTSMYLCASSLRQGIYNEQFFGPGTRLTVL.

In DNA, the CDR3 is TGTGCTAGTGGTTTGGGGCAGGGGGCGGTCCAGCCCCAGCATTTT. Translation gives CASGLGQGAVQPQHF. V gene TRBV12-5 combines with J gene TRBJ1-5; 8 bases align to TRBD1. V lost 1 base, J lost 7 bases, and 6 bases stayed unmatched. The CDR3 totals 15 residues. Germline V gives CDR1 LGHNT, CDR2 FRNRAP.

The rearrangement joins TRBV5-1 to TRBJ2-7; D is perhaps TRBD1 (6 bases). The V gene's germline CDR1 is SGHRS and CDR2 YFSETQ. This CDR3 contains 16 residues. V lost 4 bases and J 1 base, leaving 18 bases between the germline ends. This CDR3 is CASSTTGTTGSYEQYF. The DNA of the CDR3 is TGCGCCAGCAGCACTACCGGGACCACAGGGTCCTACGAGCAGTACTTC.

The rearrangement joins TRBV27 to TRBJ1-6, with a possible D match to TRBD1 (6 bases). Germline CDR1 MNHEY, CDR2 SMNVEV (reference sequence). This CDR3 spans 14 amino acids. V lost 5 bases and J lost 10, with 15 bases in between. This chain's CDR3 is CASSPDSIGSPLHF. CDR3 in DNA: TGTGCCAGCAGTCCGGACAGTATAGGCTCACCCCTCCACTTT.

The chain joins TRBV13 to TRBJ2-7; weak D call: TRBD2 (5 bases). V was pared by 5 bases and J by 3 bases, with 8 bases between. The CDR3 sequence is 12 residues long. The germline V gene encodes CDR1 PRHDT and CDR2 FYEKMQ (reference sequence). The CDR3 loop is CASSGESYEQYF. The CDR3 DNA sequence: TGTGCCAGCAGCGGGGAGAGCTACGAGCAGTACTTC.

This chain connects TRBV28 to TRBJ2-7; 10 bases line up with TRBD2. Germline assignment: CDR1 MDHEN and CDR2 SYDVKM. There are 15 residues in the CDR3. The junction had 4 bases not matched to a gene; V was cut back by 5 bases and J by 0 bases. CDR3 coding DNA: TGTGCCAGCAGTCCACGGACTAGCGGCTCCTACGAGCAGTACTTC. Translated: CASSPRTSGSYEQYF.

This chain uses TRBV5-3 with TRBJ2-3; maybe TRBD1 (6 bases). TRBV5-3 is an open reading frame, and its role is uncertain. There are 13 residues in the CDR3. Trimming took off 5 bases at V and 0 bases at J, with 7 bases between the two ends. The CDR3 reads CARRGASTDTQYF. The DNA of the CDR3 is TGTGCCAGAAGGGGGGCTAGCACAGATACGCAGTATTTT.

The V and J genes are TRBV6-4 and TRBJ2-1, with 10 bases identical to TRBD1. CDR3 size: 16 residues. Germline CDR1 and CDR2: MRHNA and SNTAGT. With 8 bases clipped from V and 6 bases from J, the junction kept 13 bases outside the gene matches. Written as DNA, the CDR3 is TGTGCCAGCCAAGACCGGGGGACAGGGGAAATCAATGAGCAGTTCTTC. Protein sequence: CASQDRGTGEINEQFF.

V and J are TRBV3-1 (or the pseudogene TRBV3-2) and TRBJ2-5; D gene unclear. This CDR3 region has 14 residues. V was shortened by 0 bases and J by 7 bases, with 12 bases between the two germline ends. Germline CDR1 reads LGHDT; CDR2 reads YNNKEL (reference sequence). CDR3 region: CASSQDRSPGTQYF. The CDR3 region has the DNA TGTGCCAGCAGCCAAGATCGCTCCCCGGGGACCCAGTACTTC.

Only one count was recorded for this clone. This chain links TRBV7-3 with TRBJ2-1; 13 positions match TRBD2. Germline V gene sequence: CDR1 SGHTA, CDR2 FQGTGA. This CDR3 spans 14 amino acids. The J segment lost 10 bases and the V segment lost 5 bases, leaving 5 bases of the junction unmatched. This CDR3 is CASSRTSGGSEQFF. The CDR3 nucleotides are TGTGCCAGCAGCCGGACTAGCGGGGGTTCGGAGCAGTTCTTC.

The rearrangement links TRBV3-1 (or the pseudogene TRBV3-2) to TRBJ2-2, with TRBD1 matching 8 bases. Unmatched junction bases numbered 5, after V lost 6 bases and J lost 2 bases. The CDR3 is 15 residues long. Per germline, CDR1 LGHDT and CDR2 YNNKEL (reference sequence). Here the CDR3 DNA reads TGTGCCAGCAGGCGGGACAGGACCAACACCGGGGAGCTGTTTTTT. This sequence encodes CASRRDRTNTGELFF.

This clone was seen a handful of times. V usage is TRBV12-3 or TRBV12-4 and J usage is TRBJ1-2; 7 bases map to TRBD1. J was trimmed by 4 bases and V by 6 bases; bases with no gene match: 5. CDR3 length: 13 residues. The CDR3 sequence is CASSPDRFYGYTF. Here the CDR3 DNA reads TGTGCCAGCAGCCCGGACAGGTTCTATGGCTACACCTTC.

This chain joins TRBV7-3 and TRBJ2-7; D might be TRBD1 (7 bases). The CDR3 loop spans 14 amino acids. The germline CDR1 and CDR2 sequences are SGHTA and FQGTGA. V dropped 1 base and J dropped 2 bases, with 9 bases sitting between them. The CDR3 reads CASSLSRGAYEQYF. The CDR3 coding sequence is TGTGCCAGCAGCTTAAGCAGGGGGGCCTACGAGCAGTACTTC.